This T cell receptor (beta chain) was sequenced for a study of shared clonotypes between healthy human individuals (TCRdb year 2020). General notes on the study: Three men and two women, aged 18 to 49 years, made up the cohort. Per donor, three plates each were used for CD4 naive and CD4 memory, two for CD8 naive, and one for CD8 memory. To estimate repertoire size and how much clonotype sharing occurs between individuals, the study deeply sequenced the blood TCR repertoires of about five healthy adults. Libraries were prepared and TCR repertoires were sequenced by different laboratories using diverse techniques, in order to increase sequencing depth and limit assay-specific biases. Per donor, leukapheresis produced somewhere between about 0.9 and 10 billion PBMCs. What the authors observed across the whole study: Sampling was restricted to blood, and TCR repertoires in tissues likely differ from the TCR repertoires found in blood. Naive subsets generally had larger estimated clonotype richness than memory subsets did. The small number of donors limited the genetic and exposure-history diversity represented. Pairwise subsampling led to the expectation that sequencing depth would affect the degree of clonotype sharing among donors. Higher generation probabilities were observed for clonotypes shared by all four sorted-subset donors than for non-shared clonotypes. Even with the large sequencing depth, rarefaction of the sorted-subset datasets indicated that sequencing was incomplete. Across a handful of donors, 4.5% to 6.5% of naive CD4, approximately 4% of naive CD8, around 2.5% of memory CD4, and 0.4% of memory CD8 clonotypes were shared.

The donors were healthy, HIV-negative adults with no recently reported acute infections or vaccinations. Every donor was a Caucasian adult living in Nashville, Tennessee, USA. CD4+ T cells were enriched by magnetic negative selection; naive cells were then positively selected on CD45RA, and the negative fraction formed the memory subset. Blood was obtained by leukapheresis, after which PBMCs were separated by Ficoll-Histopaque density gradient centrifugation and cryopreserved in liquid nitrogen vapor phase. Purity and quantity of every magnetically sorted T cell population were checked by analytical flow cytometry. Genomic DNA was isolated from every sorted fraction and measured by UV absorbance on a Nanodrop 2000c. In regard to this clone: No cognate antigen has been identified for it. No clone much larger than this one lies a single base away; base qualities are absent.

The germline V gene provides CDR1 SGHVS and CDR2 FNYEAQ. The CDR3 measures 13 amino acids from cysteine to phenylalanine. Only CDR3 DNA remains: 39 bases, in frame from the first base. After removal of 5 bases from V and 2 bases from J, the junction retains 3 bases not matched to a gene. TCR CDR3 regions were amplified from genomic DNA by multiplex PCR using the deep immunoSEQ assay. Extracted genomic DNA from each cell subset was distributed evenly across all wells of several immunoSEQ 96-well plates, and each plate was treated as a replicate. For sorted subsets, 150 to 250 ng of genomic DNA, equivalent to roughly 30,000 T cell genomes, went into each replicate PCR. The purified libraries were quantified using a Qubit 3.0 fluorometer, sized with a Bioanalyzer 2100, and then quantified again using the KAPA Library Quantification kit. A separate single-read 150-cycle Illumina NextSeq 550 flow cell was used to sequence each immunoSEQ 96-well plate. The published analysis was carried out like this. Because the immunoSEQ output held only junctional sequences and lacked quality scores, the filtering could not match the filtering applied to full-length reads. To assign V/J genes and CDR3, sequences were annotated against IMGT germline references using PyIR, a Python wrapper for IgBLAST v1.9. Reads with weak V/J assignments (E-value above 1e-6), missing CDR3, stop codons, out-of-frame junctions, or ambiguous translated residues were removed. V3J clonotypes were defined by identical inferred V gene, J gene, and CDR3 amino acid sequence. The percentage overlap between two repertoires was calculated by dividing the number of shared unique clonotypes by the size of the smaller repertoire. Three approaches were used to assess repertoire richness: RTK rarefaction, the Chao1 estimator, and Recon v2.1 estimates of unobserved clonotypes. Generation probabilities for all TCRbeta clonotypes obtained by the gDNA method from several donors were computed using OLGA. TCRdb obtained this table from immuneACCESS and retained in-frame rearrangements with V and J assigned. These tables miss some clones; where compared with another copy, unresolved V genes account for less than half of the shortfall, and the remainder is unexplained. Clonal size and the V and J genes are those of that table, whereas D and trimming came from the DNA. The table for this sample lists just over 2,000,000 clones; roughly 96% of them were counted only once. The ten largest clones represent 0.13% of the sample.

The source material was naive CD4+ T cells sorted from blood. Sample cell subset or site, as interpreted from the label and publication: CD45RA+ positively selected. Here the chain combines TRBV7-6 and TRBJ2-7, with TRBD1 identical over 7 junction bases. The clonotype originates from a man in his late teens or twenties in good health. The DNA sequence is as follows: TGTGCCAGCAGCCTAGGGGGCACCTACGAGCAGTACTTC. This sequence encodes CASSLGGTYEQYF.